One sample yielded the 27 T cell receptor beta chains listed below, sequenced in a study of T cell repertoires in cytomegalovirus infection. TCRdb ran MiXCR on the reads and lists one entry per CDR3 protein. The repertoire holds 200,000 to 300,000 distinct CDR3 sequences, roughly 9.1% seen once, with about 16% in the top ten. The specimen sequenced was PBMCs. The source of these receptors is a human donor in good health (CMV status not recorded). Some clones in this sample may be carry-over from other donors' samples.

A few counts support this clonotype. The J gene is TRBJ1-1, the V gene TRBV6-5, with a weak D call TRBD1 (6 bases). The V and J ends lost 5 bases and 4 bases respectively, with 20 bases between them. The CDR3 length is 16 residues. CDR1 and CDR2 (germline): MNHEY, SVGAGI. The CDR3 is CASSRGAGGFVTEAFF. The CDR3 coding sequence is TGTGCCAGCAGTAGAGGGGCCGGGGGCTTCGTCACTGAAGCTTTCTTT.

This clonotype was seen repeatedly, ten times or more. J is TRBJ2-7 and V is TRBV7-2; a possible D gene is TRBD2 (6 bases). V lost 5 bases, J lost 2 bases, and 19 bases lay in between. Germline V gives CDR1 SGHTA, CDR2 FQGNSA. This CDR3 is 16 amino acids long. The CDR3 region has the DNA TGTGCCAGCAGCGTAAACCGTTTACTAGCTCCCTACGAGCAGTACTTC. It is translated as CASSVNRLLAPYEQYF.

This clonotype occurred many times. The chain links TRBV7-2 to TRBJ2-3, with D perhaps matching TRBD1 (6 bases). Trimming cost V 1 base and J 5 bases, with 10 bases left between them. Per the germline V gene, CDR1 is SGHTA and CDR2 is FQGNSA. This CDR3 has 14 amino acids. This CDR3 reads CASSLVGRGDTQYF. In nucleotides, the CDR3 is TGTGCCAGCAGCTTAGTGGGCAGGGGAGATACGCAGTATTTT.

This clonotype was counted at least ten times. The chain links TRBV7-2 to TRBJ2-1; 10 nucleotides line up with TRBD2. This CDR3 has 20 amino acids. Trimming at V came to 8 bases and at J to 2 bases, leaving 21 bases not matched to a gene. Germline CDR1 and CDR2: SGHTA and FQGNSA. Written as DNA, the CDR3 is TGTGCCAGCTCGCGGACTAGCGGACGTTCGGCCAAATTTACCTACAATGAGCAGTTCTTC. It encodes CASSRTSGRSAKFTYNEQFF.

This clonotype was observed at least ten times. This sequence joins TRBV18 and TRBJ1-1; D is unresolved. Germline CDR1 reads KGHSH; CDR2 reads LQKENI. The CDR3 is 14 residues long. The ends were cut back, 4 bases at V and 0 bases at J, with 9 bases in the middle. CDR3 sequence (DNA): TGTGCCAGCTCACACCGGGCCCTGAACACTGAAGCTTTCTTT. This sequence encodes CASSHRALNTEAFF.

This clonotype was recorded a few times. The CDR3 region is CATSPGPQTGDTQYF. The CDR3 DNA sequence: TGTGCCACCAGTCCGGGACCCCAGACGGGAGATACGCAGTATTTT. The genes are TRBV15 and TRBJ2-3; either TRBD1 or TRBD2 may fit D (5 bases each). This CDR3 is built from 15 residues. The germline V gene encodes CDR1 LNHNV and CDR2 YYDKDF (reference sequence). V gave up 6 bases and J gave up 5 bases, with 18 bases separating them.

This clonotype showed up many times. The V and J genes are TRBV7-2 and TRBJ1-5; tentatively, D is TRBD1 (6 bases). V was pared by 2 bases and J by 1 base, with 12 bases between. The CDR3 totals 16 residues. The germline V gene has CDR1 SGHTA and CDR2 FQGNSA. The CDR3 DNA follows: TGTGCCAGCAGCTTACGCGGGACATCCAGCAATCAGCCCCAGCATTTT. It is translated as CASSLRGTSSNQPQHF.

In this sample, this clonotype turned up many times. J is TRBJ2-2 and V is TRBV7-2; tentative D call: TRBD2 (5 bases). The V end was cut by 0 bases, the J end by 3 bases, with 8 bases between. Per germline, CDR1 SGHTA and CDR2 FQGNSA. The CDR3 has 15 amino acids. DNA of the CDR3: TGTGCCAGCAGCTTAGCGTTCGGGGACACCGGGGAGCTGTTTTTT. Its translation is CASSLAFGDTGELFF.

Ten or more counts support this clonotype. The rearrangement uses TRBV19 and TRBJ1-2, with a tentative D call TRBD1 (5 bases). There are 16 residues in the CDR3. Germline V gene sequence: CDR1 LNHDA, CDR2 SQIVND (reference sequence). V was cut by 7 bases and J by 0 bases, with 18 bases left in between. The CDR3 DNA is TGTGCCAGTACCCCGACGCAGGGCCCTACTAACTATGGCTACACCTTC. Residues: CASTPTQGPTNYGYTF.

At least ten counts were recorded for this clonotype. The CDR3 region is CASSLGTGVVQPQHF. The CDR3, as DNA: TGTGCCAGCAGCTTAGGAACAGGGGTGGTTCAGCCCCAGCATTTT. This rearrangement joins TRBV7-2 to TRBJ1-5, with 7 bases that match TRBD1. Germline loops: CDR1 SGHTA, CDR2 FQGNSA. The junction had 6 bases not matched to a gene; V was cut back by 1 base and J by 6 bases. This CDR3 spans 15 amino acids.

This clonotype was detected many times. DNA of the CDR3: TGTGCCAGCAGTTTTCTCGTGGGGACAGGGGGTAACAATGAGCAGTTCTTC. This codes for CASSFLVGTGGNNEQFF. J is TRBJ2-1 and V is TRBV12-3 or TRBV12-4; 11 nucleotides agree with TRBD1. V lost 3 bases, J lost 5 bases, and 9 bases stayed unmatched. The length of the CDR3 is 17 residues.

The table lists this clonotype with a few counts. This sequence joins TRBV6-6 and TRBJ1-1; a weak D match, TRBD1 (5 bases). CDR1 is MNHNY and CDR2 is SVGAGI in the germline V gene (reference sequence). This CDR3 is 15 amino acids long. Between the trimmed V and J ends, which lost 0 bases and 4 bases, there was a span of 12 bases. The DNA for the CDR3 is TGTGCCAGCAGTTACTCCCAGGGCGGGATCACTGAAGCTTTCTTT. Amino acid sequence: CASSYSQGGITEAFF.

The CDR3 bases are TGTGCCAGCAGCTCTGAGGGGGTGCAGTTCTTC. Translating gives CASSSEGVQFF. The chain has TRBV7-9 and TRBJ2-1; tentative D call: TRBD1 (6 bases). The CDR3 sequence is 11 residues long. The germline V gene encodes CDR1 SEHNR and CDR2 FQNEAQ (reference sequence). Trimming removed 4 bases at V and 12 bases at J, with 10 bases between.

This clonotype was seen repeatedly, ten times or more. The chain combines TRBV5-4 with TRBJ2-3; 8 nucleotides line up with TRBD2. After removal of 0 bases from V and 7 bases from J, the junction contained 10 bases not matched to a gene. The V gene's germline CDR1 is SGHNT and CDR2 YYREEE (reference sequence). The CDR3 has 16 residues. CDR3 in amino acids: CASSLDGAGGLNTQYF. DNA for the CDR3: TGTGCCAGCAGCTTGGATGGCGCGGGGGGTTTAAATACGCAGTATTTT.

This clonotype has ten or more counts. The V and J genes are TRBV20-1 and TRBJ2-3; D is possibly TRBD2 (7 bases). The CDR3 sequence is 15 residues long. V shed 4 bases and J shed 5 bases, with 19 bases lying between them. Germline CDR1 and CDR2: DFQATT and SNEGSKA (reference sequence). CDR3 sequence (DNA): TGCAGTGCTACCCCAGATGCGGGGGCCAGAGATACGCAGTATTTT. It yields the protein CSATPDAGARDTQYF.

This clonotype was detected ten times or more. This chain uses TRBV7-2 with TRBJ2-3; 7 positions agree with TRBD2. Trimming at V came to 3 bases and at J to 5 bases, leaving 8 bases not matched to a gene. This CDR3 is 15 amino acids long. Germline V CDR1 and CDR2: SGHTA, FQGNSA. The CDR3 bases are TGTGCCAGCAGCTTTGTTGGAACGGGAGGAGATACGCAGTATTTT. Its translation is CASSFVGTGGDTQYF.

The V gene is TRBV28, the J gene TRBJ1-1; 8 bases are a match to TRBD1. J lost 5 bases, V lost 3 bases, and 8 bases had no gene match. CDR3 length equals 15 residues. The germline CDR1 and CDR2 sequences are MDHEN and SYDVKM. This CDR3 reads CASSFPGTGGTEAFF. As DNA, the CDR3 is TGTGCCAGCAGTTTCCCCGGGACAGGTGGGACTGAAGCTTTCTTT.

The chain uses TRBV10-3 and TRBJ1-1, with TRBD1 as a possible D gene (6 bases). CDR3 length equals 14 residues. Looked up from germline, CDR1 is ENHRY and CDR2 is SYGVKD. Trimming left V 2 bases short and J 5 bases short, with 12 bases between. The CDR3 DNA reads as TGTGCCATCAGTGAGCAGGGGCCGGGGACTGAAGCTTTCTTT. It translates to CAISEQGPGTEAFF.

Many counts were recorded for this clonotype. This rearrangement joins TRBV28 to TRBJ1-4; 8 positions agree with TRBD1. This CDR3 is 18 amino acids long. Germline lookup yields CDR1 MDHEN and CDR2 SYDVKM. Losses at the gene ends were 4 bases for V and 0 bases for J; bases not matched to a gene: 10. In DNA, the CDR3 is TGTGCCAGCAGTTCTCCAGGGGGCCAAGGAGCAACTAATGAAAAACTGTTTTTT. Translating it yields CASSSPGGQGATNEKLFF.

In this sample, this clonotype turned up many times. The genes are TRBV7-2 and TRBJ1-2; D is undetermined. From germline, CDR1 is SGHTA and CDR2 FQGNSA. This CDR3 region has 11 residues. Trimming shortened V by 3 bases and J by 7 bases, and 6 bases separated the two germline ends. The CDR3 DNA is TGTGCCAGCAGCTTGGCCCTTGGCTACACCTTC. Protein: CASSLALGYTF.

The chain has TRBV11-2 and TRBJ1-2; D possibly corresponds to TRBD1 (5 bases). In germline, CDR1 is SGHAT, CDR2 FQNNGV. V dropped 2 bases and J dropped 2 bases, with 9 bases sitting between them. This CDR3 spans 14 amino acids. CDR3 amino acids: CASSLFEGNYGYTF. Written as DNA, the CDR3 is TGTGCCAGCAGCTTATTCGAGGGGAACTATGGCTACACCTTC. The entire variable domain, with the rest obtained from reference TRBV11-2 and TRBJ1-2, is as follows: EAGVAQSPRYKIIEKRQSVAFWCNPISGHATLYWYQQILGQGPKLLIQFQNNGVVDDSQLPKDRFSAERLKGVDSTLKIQPAKLEDSAVYLCASSLFEGNYGYTFGSGTRLTVV.

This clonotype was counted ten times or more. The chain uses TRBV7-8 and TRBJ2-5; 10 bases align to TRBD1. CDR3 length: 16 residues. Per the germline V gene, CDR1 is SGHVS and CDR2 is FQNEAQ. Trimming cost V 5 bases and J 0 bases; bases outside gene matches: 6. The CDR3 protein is CASSPWGTGDQETQYF. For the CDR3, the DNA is TGTGCCAGCAGCCCCTGGGGGACAGGGGACCAAGAGACCCAGTACTTC.

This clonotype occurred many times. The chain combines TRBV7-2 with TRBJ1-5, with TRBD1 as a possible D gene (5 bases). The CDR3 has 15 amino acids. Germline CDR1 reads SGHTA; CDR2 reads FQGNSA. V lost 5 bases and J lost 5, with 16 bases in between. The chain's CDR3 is CASSVGTRAHQPQHF. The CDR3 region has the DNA TGTGCCAGCAGCGTGGGGACCAGGGCGCATCAGCCCCAGCATTTT.

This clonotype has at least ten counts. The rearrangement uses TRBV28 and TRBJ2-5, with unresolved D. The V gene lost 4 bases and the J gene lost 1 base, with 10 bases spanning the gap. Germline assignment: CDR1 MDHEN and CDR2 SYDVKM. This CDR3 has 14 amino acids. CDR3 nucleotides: TGTGCCAGCAGTTCGGCAGCATCCCAAGAGACCCAGTACTTC. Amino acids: CASSSAASQETQYF.

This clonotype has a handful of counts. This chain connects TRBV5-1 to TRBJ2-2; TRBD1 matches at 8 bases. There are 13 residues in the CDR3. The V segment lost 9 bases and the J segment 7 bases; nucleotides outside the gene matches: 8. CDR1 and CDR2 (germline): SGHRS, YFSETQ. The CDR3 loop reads CATADRVIGELFF. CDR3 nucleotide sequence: TGCGCCACCGCGGACAGGGTAATCGGGGAGCTGTTTTTT.

CDR3 in amino acids: CASSEEAGQSSYNSPLHF. CDR3 DNA: TGTGCCAGCAGTGAAGAGGCCGGGCAGAGCTCCTATAATTCACCCCTCCACTTT. The chain links TRBV6-1 to TRBJ1-6; unclear D gene. Germline CDR1 MNHNS, CDR2 SASEGT. With 1 base removed from V and 0 bases from J, the gap between germline ends came to 13 bases. The CDR3 has 18 amino acids.

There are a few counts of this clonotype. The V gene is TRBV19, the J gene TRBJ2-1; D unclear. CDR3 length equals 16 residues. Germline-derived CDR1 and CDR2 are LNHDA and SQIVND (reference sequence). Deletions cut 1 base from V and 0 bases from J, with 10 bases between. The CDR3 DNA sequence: TGTGCCAGTAGTATAGGCGGAGTCGGCTCCTACAATGAGCAGTTCTTC. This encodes CASSIGGVGSYNEQFF.